Presented here are 10 T cell receptor beta chains from one specimen sequenced in a study of T cell repertoires in cytomegalovirus infection. TCRdb redid the calling of the reads with MiXCR, one entry per CDR3 protein. The data show under 350,000 distinct CDR3 sequences, less than 25% seen once. Their antigens remain unidentified. The sequencing here drew on cultured PBMCs, taken from culture after CMV antigen stimulation. These receptors came from a human donor in good health (CMV status not recorded). Some clones in this sample may be carry-over from other donors' samples.

The sample holds many counts of this clonotype. This chain links TRBV7-2 with TRBJ2-1, with 11 bases lining up with TRBD2. The germline gives CDR1 SGHTA, CDR2 FQGNSA. Trimming cost V 6 bases and J 8 bases; bases outside gene matches: 6. The CDR3 loop spans 14 amino acids. The CDR3 sequence: CASRHSGRVYEQFF. The CDR3 coding sequence is TGTGCCAGCAGACATAGCGGGAGGGTGTATGAGCAGTTCTTC.

This chain links TRBV24-1 with TRBJ1-2; 7 bases line up with TRBD1. Germline V gene lookup returns CDR1 KGHDR and CDR2 SFDVKD. The CDR3 runs 18 residues. J gave up 0 bases and V 4 bases, and 13 bases lay outside the gene matches. The CDR3 DNA follows: TGTGCCACCAGTGACGACCGGGACAGAAATCGCCCTAACTATGGCTACACCTTC. Amino acid sequence: CATSDDRDRNRPNYGYTF.

The chain employs TRBV20-1 and TRBJ2-7; D is uncertain. The CDR3 extends over 12 amino acids. V lost 1 base and J lost 0, with 4 bases in between. Germline CDR1 reads DFQATT; CDR2 reads SNEGSKA (reference sequence). CDR3: CSARGNSYEQYF. CDR3 DNA sequence: TGCAGTGCTAGAGGCAACTCCTACGAGCAGTACTTC.

This clonotype has a count of ten or more. This rearrangement joins TRBV7-2 to TRBJ2-4, with 7 bases identical to TRBD1. Germline CDR1 reads SGHTA; CDR2 reads FQGNSA. J gave up 8 bases and V 3 bases, and 4 bases lay outside the gene matches. The CDR3 has 13 amino acids. CDR3 in DNA: TGTGCCAGCAGCTTGGACAGGTCTGACATTCAGTACTTC. It is translated as CASSLDRSDIQYF. Drawing the rest from reference TRBV7-2 and TRBJ2-4, the complete variable domain is GAGVSQSPSNKVTEKGKDVELRCDPISGHTALYWYRQSLGQGLEFLIYFQGNSAPDKSGLPSDRFSAERTGGSVSTLTIQRTQQEDSAVYLCASSLDRSDIQYFGAGTRLSVL.

A few counts support this clonotype. The chain recombines TRBV2 with TRBJ1-2, with TRBD1 matching over 9 bases. The CDR3 spans 14 residues. V was pared by 4 bases and J by 7 bases, with 7 bases of the junction left unmatched. Looked up from germline, CDR1 is SNHLY and CDR2 is FYNNEI. CDR3 coding DNA: TGTGCCAGCAGTGTGGGACAGGGCGGGCGTGGCTACACCTTC. This sequence encodes CASSVGQGGRGYTF.

The rearrangement uses TRBV20-1 and TRBJ2-5; 7 bases match TRBD2. This CDR3 is 15 amino acids long. Germline V gene lookup returns CDR1 DFQATT and CDR2 SNEGSKA (reference sequence). Trimming at V came to 2 bases and at J to 2 bases, leaving 8 bases not matched to a gene. CDR3 protein: CSARRGGPNQETQYF. In DNA form, the CDR3 reads TGCAGTGCTAGACGGGGAGGGCCCAATCAAGAGACCCAGTACTTC.

Worth noting for this clonotype: Possible read error: a much larger clone is one base away. The chain couples TRBV12-3 or TRBV12-4 to TRBJ2-5; 10 bases line up with TRBD1. The CDR3 covers 14 residues. CDR3 DNA sequence: TGTGACAGCAGTTTGGGGACAGGGGTTGAGACCCAGTACTTC. Its translation is CDSSLGTGVETQYF.

V gene TRBV18 combines with J gene TRBJ2-1; D uncertain. This CDR3 comprises 11 residues. Trimming cost V 3 bases and J 7 bases, with 4 bases left between them. Germline CDR1 KGHSH, CDR2 LQKENI. Written as DNA, the CDR3 is TGTGCCAGCTCACCGTCGAATGAGCAGTTCTTC. Protein: CASSPSNEQFF.

This chain links TRBV7-8 with TRBJ2-3, with 9 bases identical to TRBD1. V shed 4 bases, J shed 2 bases, and the junction held 4 bases outside the gene matches. In germline, CDR1 is SGHVS, CDR2 FQNEAQ. The CDR3 covers 15 residues. Here the CDR3 DNA reads TGTGCCAGCAGCTGGGGACAGGGTCCCACAGATACGCAGTATTTT. Translated, it gives CASSWGQGPTDTQYF. Based on the CDR3 plus reference TRBV7-8 and TRBJ2-3, the full variable domain is GAGVSQSPRYKVAKRGQDVALRCDPISGHVSLFWYQQALGQGPEFLTYFQNEAQLDKSGLPSDRFFAERPEGSVSTLKIQRTQQEDSAVYLCASSWGQGPTDTQYFGPGTRLTVL.

In nucleotides, the CDR3 is TGTGCCAGCAGCAGGACAGGGGAATACGAGCAGTACGTC. This encodes CASSRTGEYEQYV. The chain couples TRBV6-5 to TRBJ2-7; TRBD1 matches 9 bases. This CDR3 has 13 residues. In germline, CDR1 is MNHEY, CDR2 SVGAGI. V gave up 6 bases and J gave up 4 bases; unmatched junction bases: 4.